This is a list of T cell receptor beta chains from one sample in a study of CD8+CD57+ T cells in acquired aplastic anemia. MiXCR was run by TCRdb on the reads, yielding one entry per CDR3 protein. Here the sample spans about 200,000 distinct CDR3 sequences, more than 55% being singletons. The sequenced sample consisted of sorted CD4+, CD8+, or CD8+CD57+ T cells (not recorded which) from PBMCs. These receptors were obtained from a human donor with aplastic anemia. CDR3s include the opening cysteine and the closing phenylalanine or tryptophan. A D gene is named only where the DNA matches it firmly. Where a row states a size, it is once, few, many or the class of an expanded clone; other rows omit it.

j_gene	d_gene	v_gene	abundance	CDR3aa	CDR3nt
TRBJ2-1	-	TRBV5-1	-	CASSVVAVSYNEQFF	TGTGCCAGCAGCGTAGTCGCGGTCTCCTACAATGAGCAGTTCTTC
TRBJ1-2	-	TRBV10-3	-	CAISESLSRGYTF	TGTGCCATCAGTGAGTCCCTAAGTAGGGGCTACACCTTC
TRBJ2-7	-	TRBV7-9	once	CASTARSKAYEQYF	TGTGCCAGCACCGCCCGGAGTAAGGCCTACGAGCAGTACTTC
TRBJ2-7	TRBD2	TRBV7-2	-	CASSLSLAGGAYEQYF	TGTGCCAGCAGCTTGTCCCTAGCGGGGGGGGCCTACGAGCAGTACTTC
TRBJ1-5	-	TRBV27	-	CASSRIRQVGEPQHF	TGTGCCAGCAGTCGAATCAGACAGGTAGGGGAGCCCCAGCATTTT
TRBJ2-3	TRBD2	TRBV28	-	CASRFAGVSDTQYF	TGTGCCAGCAGATTTGCGGGAGTCTCAGATACGCAGTATTTT
TRBJ1-2	TRBD1	TRBV29-1	-	CSVGDRRTYGYTF	TGCAGCGTGGGGGACAGGCGCACCTATGGCTACACCTTC
TRBJ2-5	-	TRBV20-1	-	CSAPDGRETQYF	TGCAGTGCTCCAGACGGGAGAGAGACCCAGTACTTC
TRBJ1-5	TRBD1	TRBV19	-	CASSGWTGLNQPQHF	TGTGCCAGTAGTGGATGGACAGGGCTCAATCAGCCCCAGCATTTT
TRBJ1-3	TRBD1	TRBV2	-	CASSLEGAVNTIYF	TGTGCCAGCAGCCTTGAGGGGGCGGTAAACACCATATATTTT
TRBJ1-5	-	TRBV20-1	-	CSARGGNQPQHF	TGCAGTGCTAGAGGGGGGAATCAGCCCCAGCATTTT
TRBJ2-2	TRBD2	TRBV2	-	CASRRLAGGVANTGELFF	TGTGCCAGCAGGAGACTAGCGGGGGGGGTCGCGAACACCGGGGAGCTGTTTTTT
TRBJ2-7	-	TRBV7-8	-	CASSPLGDTNPSYEQYF	TGTGCCAGCAGCCCCCTCGGGGACACCAACCCCTCCTACGAGCAGTACTTC
TRBJ2-7	-	TRBV4-1	few	CASSQDRGLSYEQYF	TGCGCCAGCAGCCAAGACAGGGGACTCTCCTACGAGCAGTACTTC
TRBJ2-7	-	TRBV20-1	-	CSAREPGTRLSYEQYF	TGCAGTGCTAGAGAACCCGGGACTCGGCTCTCCTACGAGCAGTACTTC
TRBJ2-7	-	TRBV5-4	-	CATNRGTQPYEQYF	TGTGCCACGAACCGCGGGACACAGCCCTACGAGCAGTACTTC
TRBJ2-7	TRBD1	TRBV7-2	-	CASRPTGTYEQYF	TGTGCCAGCCGACCGACAGGGACCTACGAGCAGTACTTC
TRBJ2-1	TRBD1	TRBV24-1	-	CATSESSQGASSYNEQFF	TGTGCCACCAGTGAGTCCTCACAGGGGGCGAGCTCCTACAATGAGCAGTTCTTC
TRBJ2-1	-	TRBV7-2	-	CASSFIDEQFF	TGTGCCAGCAGCTTCATCGATGAGCAGTTCTTC
TRBJ1-2	-	TRBV7-2	-	CASSQDTLGGYGYTF	TGCGCCAGCAGCCAAGATACCCTGGGAGGCTATGGCTACACCTTC
TRBJ1-2	-	TRBV25-1	-	CASSELGAPGYTF	TGTGCCAGCAGTGAACTAGGGGCCCCCGGCTACACCTTC
TRBJ1-2	-	TRBV7-9	many	CASSLPGVNYGYTF	TGTGCCAGCAGCTTACCAGGGGTTAACTATGGCTACACCTTC
TRBJ2-7	TRBD1	TRBV13	few	CASSLVTGGAYEQYF	TGTGCCAGCAGCTTAGTGACAGGGGGAGCCTACGAGCAGTACTTC
TRBJ1-1	-	TRBV19	-	CASSIGTGLDTEAFF	TGTGCCAGTAGTATAGGAACAGGGCTGGACACTGAAGCTTTCTTT
TRBJ1-2	-	TRBV15	-	CATSRGSGGDYGYTF	TGTGCCACCAGCAGGGGGTCGGGGGGGGACTATGGCTACACCTTC
TRBJ1-6	-	TRBV20-1	few	CSASRAGADSPLHF	TGCAGTGCTAGTAGGGCGGGGGCGGATTCACCCCTCCACTTT
TRBJ1-4	-	TRBV2	many	CASSDWGPSEKLFF	TGTGCCAGCAGTGACTGGGGCCCGAGTGAAAAACTGTTTTTT
TRBJ1-1	-	TRBV2	-	CASASGMNTEAFF	TGTGCCAGCGCTTCAGGGATGAACACTGAAGCTTTCTTT
TRBJ1-1	TRBD1	TRBV15	-	CATSSGDRGRVTEAFF	TGTGCCACCAGCAGCGGAGACAGGGGTCGTGTCACTGAAGCTTTCTTT
TRBJ2-5	-	TRBV29-1	-	CSVPLGVGETQYF	TGCAGCGTTCCCCTCGGGGTTGGAGAGACCCAGTACTTC
TRBJ2-1	-	TRBV4-3	-	CASSQDQVSGRINEQFF	TGCGCCAGCAGCCAAGACCAGGTGTCCGGGCGGATCAATGAGCAGTTCTTC
TRBJ1-2	-	TRBV24-1	-	CATSDFAGVGGYTF	TGTGCCACCAGTGATTTTGCAGGGGTCGGAGGCTACACCTTC
TRBJ1-2	TRBD1	TRBV2	once	CAAKRRTGPSYGYTF	TGTGCCGCAAAGAGAAGGACAGGGCCCTCTTATGGCTACACCTTC
TRBJ1-5	-	TRBV19	-	CASRLTGNSNQPQHF	TGTGCCAGTCGCCTTACAGGGAATAGCAATCAGCCCCAGCATTTT